This TCR beta chain is from a study of T cell changes during pregnancy in multiple sclerosis. Trimming took 4 bases from V and 9 from J, leaving 13 bases between them. This CDR3 comprises 13 residues. The germline gives CDR1 KGHSH, CDR2 LQKENI. Sequenced by immunoSEQ multiplex PCR; TCRdb stores in-frame clones only, minus some. This table holds roughly 80,000 clones, about 90% found once. This rearrangement joins TRBV18 to TRBJ2-4; tentatively, D is TRBD2 (6 bases). Material: peripheral blood, obtained before pregnancy. This receptor was identified in a female donor with multiple sclerosis, enrolled in a pregnancy study. CDR3 region: CASSLRGLGIQYF. The CDR3 coding sequence is TGTGCCAGCTCACTACGGGGGTTGGGCATTCAGTACTTC.